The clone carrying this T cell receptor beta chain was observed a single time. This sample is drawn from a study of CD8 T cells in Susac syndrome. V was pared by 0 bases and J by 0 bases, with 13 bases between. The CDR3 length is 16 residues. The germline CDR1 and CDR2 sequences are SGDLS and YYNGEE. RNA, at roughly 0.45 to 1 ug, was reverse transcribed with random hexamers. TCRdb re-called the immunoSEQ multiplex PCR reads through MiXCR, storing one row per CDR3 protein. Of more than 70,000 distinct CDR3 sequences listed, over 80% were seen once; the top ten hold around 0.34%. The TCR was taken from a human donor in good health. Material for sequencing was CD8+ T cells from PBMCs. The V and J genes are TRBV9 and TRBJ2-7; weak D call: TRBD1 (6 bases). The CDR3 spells CASSVGGQGSSYEQYF. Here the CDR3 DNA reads TGTGCCAGCAGCGTAGGCGGCCAGGGGAGCTCCTACGAGCAGTACTTC.